Listed below are T cell receptor beta chains from one sample, sequenced in a study of OX40 agonist ivuxolimab in advanced cancers. Repertoires were generated with immunoSEQ multiplex PCR, while TCRdb's copy carries only in-frame clones and drops some. The sample has 70,000 to 80,000 clones, approximately 86% seen once; the top ten hold approximately 0.76%. The material was CD4+ or CD8+ T cells sorted from blood, obtained in a trial of the OX40 agonist ivuxolimab. The source of these receptors is an adult with an advanced solid tumor such as melanoma, head and neck, liver or kidney cancer. Both conserved end residues are part of each CDR3. A D gene is named only where the DNA matches it firmly. Clone size is given for some rows only: seen once, a few or many times, or a class if the clone is expanded.

-	15	TRBV6-6	TRBJ2-3	TRBD2	TGTGCCAGCTCTTTAGCGGGACGAGGCACAGATACGCAGTATTTT	CASSLAGRGTDTQYF
-	16	TRBV5-4	TRBJ2-2	TRBD2	TGTGCCAGCAGCAAACGGGGGGGCGAGACCCCCGGGGAGCTGTTTTTT	CASSKRGGETPGELFF
-	16	TRBV7-9	TRBJ1-3	TRBD1	TGTGCCAGCAGCGCCCGGACAGGGGGAACTGGAAACACCATATATTTT	CASSARTGGTGNTIYF
-	13	TRBV30	TRBJ2-3	-	TGTGCCTGGAGTGTACTGAGGGCAGATACGCAGTATTTT	CAWSVLRADTQYF
-	16	TRBV6-4	TRBJ2-2	-	TGTGCCAGCGCGAGGGAAGCGGACGCGAACACCGGGGAGCTGTTTTTT	CASAREADANTGELFF
-	13	TRBV27	TRBJ2-5	-	TGTGCCAGCAGTTTTCAGAGAATCAGGGCCCAGTACTTC	CASSFQRIRAQYF
-	15	TRBV6-5	TRBJ1-4	-	TGTGCCAGCAGTTCAACAGCCGCAACTAATGAAAAACTGTTTTTT	CASSSTAATNEKLFF
-	13	TRBV18	TRBJ1-5	-	TGTGCCAGCTCAGGGGGGATGAATCAGCCCCAGCATTTT	CASSGGMNQPQHF
once	15	TRBV6-1	TRBJ2-2	TRBD2	TGTGCCAGCTACGGGGGGACTAGCGGGAGGTGGGAGCTGTTTTTT	CASYGGTSGRWELFF
-	12	TRBV2	TRBJ2-1	-	TGTGCCAGCAGTATTCCGGGACCTCGGCAGTTCTTC	CASSIPGPRQFF